Below, one TCR beta chain is given with its context. Its antigen is still unknown. This sample is part of a study of shared clonotypes between healthy human individuals. Broader study findings: As a rule, naive subsets had a larger estimated richness than memory subsets.

Assay: immunoSEQ multiplex PCR; the TCRdb copy retains only in-frame clones and omits some. This table holds about 1 million clones, around 76% found once. The investigators split CD4+ cells into a CD45RA+ naive subset and a CD45RA-negative memory subset. This TCR was recovered from a man aged 18 to 30 in good health. The specimen sequenced was memory CD4+ T cells sorted from blood. Subset reported: CD45RA-negative fraction.

CDR3 sequence (DNA): TGCAGTGCTATTAGGGGAGATACGCAGTATTTT. Protein sequence: CSAIRGDTQYF. The gene calls are TRBV20-1 and TRBJ2-3; weak D call: TRBD1 (5 bases). V was clipped by 4 bases and J by 5 bases, with 7 bases between them. The germline CDR1 and CDR2 sequences are DFQATT and SNEGSKA (reference sequence). The CDR3 runs to 11 residues.